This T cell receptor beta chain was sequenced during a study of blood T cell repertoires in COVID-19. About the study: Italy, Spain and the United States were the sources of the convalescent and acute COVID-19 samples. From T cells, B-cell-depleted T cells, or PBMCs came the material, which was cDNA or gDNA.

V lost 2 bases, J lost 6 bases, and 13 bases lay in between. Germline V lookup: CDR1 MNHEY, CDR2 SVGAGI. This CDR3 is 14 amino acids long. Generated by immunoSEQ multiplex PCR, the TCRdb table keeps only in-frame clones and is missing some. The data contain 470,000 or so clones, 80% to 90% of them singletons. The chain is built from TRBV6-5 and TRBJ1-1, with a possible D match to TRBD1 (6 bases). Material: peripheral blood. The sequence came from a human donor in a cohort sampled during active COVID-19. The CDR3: CASSYANREAEAFF. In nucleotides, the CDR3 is TGTGCCAGCAGTTACGCGAACAGGGAAGCTGAAGCTTTCTTT.